The 21 T cell receptor beta chains presented below share a single source sample, sequenced in a study of T cell repertoires in cytomegalovirus infection. These receptors' targets are unknown. TCRdb processed the reads anew with MiXCR; each CDR3 protein has one entry. The repertoire includes about 68,000 distinct CDR3 sequences, approximately 22% of them detected once, and around 77% sits in the top ten. The sequenced sample consisted of PBMCs, sequenced either directly or after in vitro stimulation (not recorded which). All receptors derive from a human donor in good health (CMV status not recorded). Some clones in this sample may be carry-over from other donors' samples.

Ten or more counts support this clonotype. The gene calls are TRBV7-6 and TRBJ2-3; 11 bases align to TRBD2. This CDR3 is 16 amino acids long. V was clipped by 3 bases and J by 4 bases; unmatched bases: 6. Per germline, CDR1 SGHVS and CDR2 FNYEAQ. The CDR3 spells CASSLYSGRAADTQYF. The CDR3 DNA reads as TGTGCCAGCAGCTTGTATAGCGGGAGGGCCGCAGATACGCAGTATTTT.

In its sample, this clonotype was seen many times. V gene TRBV7-8 combines with J gene TRBJ1-4, with 8 nucleotides matching TRBD1. Germline V gene sequence: CDR1 SGHVS, CDR2 FQNEAQ. This CDR3 comprises 16 residues. Trimming at V came to 5 bases and at J to 5 bases, leaving 10 bases not matched to a gene. Here the CDR3 reads CASSNNPGQANEKLFF. The DNA of the CDR3 is TGTGCCAGCAGCAACAACCCGGGACAGGCGAATGAAAAACTGTTTTTT.

This chain links TRBV7-2 with TRBJ1-6; no definite D call. The CDR3 has 15 amino acids. V shed 5 bases and J shed 6 bases, with 14 bases lying between them. The germline gives CDR1 SGHTA, CDR2 FQGNSA. CDR3 in DNA: TGTGCCAGCAGCCCTATGTTAGGAGTTAATTCACCCCTCCACTTT. Translated: CASSPMLGVNSPLHF.

The chain carries TRBV7-2 and TRBJ1-5; D possibly corresponds to TRBD1 (6 bases). Germline CDR1 reads SGHTA; CDR2 reads FQGNSA. The V end was cut by 1 base, the J end by 3 bases, with 13 bases between. The CDR3 is 16 amino acids. The CDR3 DNA follows: TGTGCCAGCAGCTTAGGGGGGTTGGGGGCCAATCAGCCCCAGCATTTT. This encodes CASSLGGLGANQPQHF. Supplemented by reference TRBV7-2 and TRBJ1-5, the full variable domain reads GAGVSQSPSNKVTEKGKDVELRCDPISGHTALYWYRQSLGQGLEFLIYFQGNSAPDKSGLPSDRFSAERTGGSVSTLTIQRTQQEDSAVYLCASSLGGLGANQPQHFGDGTRLSIL.

The J gene is TRBJ2-6, the V gene TRBV7-2; perhaps TRBD1 as D (6 bases). Trimming removed 3 bases from V and 4 bases from J, with 10 bases in between. CDR3 length: 15 residues. CDR1 SGHTA and CDR2 FQGNSA come from the germline V gene. DNA of the CDR3: TGTGCCAGCAGCTTTGGGGGCTCGGGGGCCAACGTCCTGACTTTC. Amino acid sequence: CASSFGGSGANVLTF.

V gene TRBV19 combines with J gene TRBJ2-1; D gene unclear. Germline V CDR1 and CDR2: LNHDA, SQIVND (reference sequence). The CDR3 has 13 amino acids. The V gene lost 5 bases and the J gene lost 9 bases, with 14 bases spanning the gap. DNA of the CDR3: TGTGCCAGTAGTTTTTACCTCACCGGTGAGCAGTTCTTC. Residues: CASSFYLTGEQFF.

This sequence joins TRBV5-4 and TRBJ2-4; weak D call: TRBD2 (6 bases). Trimming left V 4 bases short and J 1 base short, with 12 bases between. Germline values: CDR1 SGHNT, CDR2 YYREEE (reference sequence). The CDR3 runs 15 residues. CDR3 nucleotide sequence: TGTGCCAGCAGCGCTAGCGAGGAGGCCAAAAACATTCAGTACTTC. Amino acid sequence: CASSASEEAKNIQYF.

This clonotype turned up a few times. The gene calls are TRBV7-9 and TRBJ2-1; no definite D call. The CDR3 consists of 11 residues. The V end was cut by 1 base, the J end by 7 bases, with 2 bases between. In germline, CDR1 is SEHNR, CDR2 FQNEAQ (reference sequence). CDR3 DNA: TGTGCCAGCAGCTTAGTAAATGAGCAGTTCTTC. Its protein product is CASSLVNEQFF. Using reference TRBV7-9 and TRBJ2-1 for the parts outside the CDR3, the full variable domain is DTGVSQNPRHKITKRGQNVTFRCDPISEHNRLYWYRQTLGQGPEFLTYFQNEAQLEKSRLLSDRFSAERPKGSFSTLEIQRTEQGDSAMYLCASSLVNEQFFGPGTRLTVL.

On this clonotype: A read error is possible here, since a much larger clone lies one base away. The V call is TRBV27, the J call TRBJ2-2; TRBD1 is a possible D gene (5 bases). Trimming took off 2 bases at V and 6 bases at J, with 13 bases between the two ends. The CDR3 spans 15 residues. Germline values: CDR1 MNHEY, CDR2 SMNVEV (reference sequence). CDR3 region: CASSLGARKAGELFF. In DNA, the CDR3 is TGTGCCAGCAGTTTAGGGGCTAGAAAGGCCGGGGAGCTGTTTTTT.

This clonotype has ten or more counts. The V gene is TRBV5-4, the J gene TRBJ2-7; 10 bases line up with TRBD2. CDR1 is SGHNT and CDR2 is YYREEE in the germline V gene (reference sequence). The CDR3 consists of 15 residues. J gave up 3 bases and V 4 bases, and 7 bases lay outside the gene matches. The CDR3 DNA is TGTGCCAGCAGCCTAGGGACTAGCGAGCTCTACGAGCAGTACTTC. The encoded protein is CASSLGTSELYEQYF. The full variable domain, its missing parts supplied by reference TRBV5-4 and TRBJ2-7, is ETGVTQSPTHLIKTRGQQVTLRCSSQSGHNTVSWYQQALGQGPQFIFQYYREEENGRGNFPPRFSGLQFPNYSSELNVNALELDDSALYLCASSLGTSELYEQYFGPGTRLTVT.

This clonotype occurred a few times. V gene TRBV4-3 combines with J gene TRBJ2-5, with D tentatively TRBD1 (5 bases). Germline V gene lookup returns CDR1 LGHNA and CDR2 YSLEER. The CDR3 totals 14 residues. The ends were cut back, 6 bases at V and 5 bases at J, with 16 bases in the middle. The CDR3 DNA is TGCGCCAGCAGTCAATCCCCAGGGAAGGAGACCCAGTACTTC. Its translation: CASSQSPGKETQYF.

This clonotype came up a few times. The J gene is TRBJ1-1, the V gene TRBV4-3; D unresolved. The V and J ends lost 3 bases and 5 bases respectively, with 10 bases between them. This CDR3 region has 13 residues. Germline lookup yields CDR1 LGHNA and CDR2 YSLEER. As DNA, the CDR3 is TGCGCCAGCAGCCACGCCGGGAGGACTGAAGCTTTCTTT. Its protein product is CASSHAGRTEAFF.

The chain is built from TRBV24-1 and TRBJ2-5; a possible D gene is TRBD1 (6 bases). The germline V and J ends were trimmed by 0 bases and 4 bases, with 14 bases remaining between them. There are 16 residues in the CDR3. From germline, CDR1 is KGHDR and CDR2 SFDVKD. CDR3 DNA: TGTGCCACCAGTGATTTGCGAGACAGGAGGTTAGAGACCCAGTACTTC. Protein: CATSDLRDRRLETQYF.

The gene calls are TRBV28 and TRBJ2-7, with TRBD1 matching 12 bases. Germline trimming cut 6 bases from V and 5 bases from J; bases unmatched to any gene: 5. This CDR3 is built from 14 residues. The germline CDR1 and CDR2 sequences are MDHEN and SYDVKM. The CDR3 DNA follows: TGTGCCAGCAGGCCGGGGACAGGGGGCGACGAGCAGTACGTC. Translation: CASRPGTGGDEQYV.

This clonotype was seen a few times. The rearrangement joins TRBV5-1 to TRBJ2-5; the D call may be TRBD1 or TRBD2 (6 bases each). The CDR3 is 14 amino acids. Germline V gene data show CDR1 as SGHRS and CDR2 as YFSETQ. V was shortened by 0 bases and J by 5 bases, with 11 bases between the two germline ends. CDR3 DNA: TGCGCCAGCAGCTTGGAGGGGGGAAGGGAGACCCAGTACTTC. Translated, it gives CASSLEGGRETQYF. Full variable domain (rest looked up from reference TRBV5-1 and TRBJ2-5): KAGVTQTPRYLIKTRGQQVTLSCSPISGHRSVSWYQQTPGQGLQFLFEYFSETQRNKGNFPGRFSGRQFSNSRSEMNVSTLELGDSALYLCASSLEGGRETQYFGPGTRLLVL.

CDR3 in amino acids: CASRLRAGGPTDTQYF. The CDR3 DNA is TGTGCCAGCAGGCTCCGGGCGGGAGGCCCCACAGATACGCAGTATTTT. The V and J genes are TRBV12-3 or TRBV12-4 and TRBJ2-3; 8 bases match TRBD2. The ends lost 6 bases at V and 2 bases at J; junction bases unmatched: 10. The CDR3 has 16 amino acids.

The J gene is TRBJ2-3, the V gene TRBV4-1, with no clear D. Germline V gene data show CDR1 as MGHRA and CDR2 as YSYEKL. The ends were cut back, 4 bases at V and 3 bases at J, with 20 bases in the middle. The CDR3 consists of 17 residues. CDR3 amino acids: CASSRLGRLRTTDTQYF. The DNA of the CDR3 is TGCGCCAGCAGCCGCTTAGGACGACTCCGCACGACAGATACGCAGTATTTT.

This clonotype has just a few counts. The J gene is TRBJ1-1, the V gene TRBV5-4; D uncertain. Trimming removed 0 bases at V and 11 bases at J, with 11 bases between. This CDR3 has 12 amino acids. The germline gives CDR1 SGHNT, CDR2 YYREEE (reference sequence). The CDR3 nucleotides are TGTGCCAGCAGCTTGGTCGGGCAGCGGGCTTTCTTT. It codes for CASSLVGQRAFF.

This clonotype was counted a few times. The genes are TRBV6-1 and TRBJ1-4; 7 bases are shared with TRBD1. The CDR3 runs to 15 residues. V lost 7 bases to trimming and J lost 0 bases; unmatched junction nucleotides: 5. Germline V lookup: CDR1 MNHNS, CDR2 SASEGT. The chain's CDR3 is CASKDTGATNEKLFF. The CDR3 DNA reads TGTGCCAGCAAGGATACAGGGGCAACTAATGAAAAACTGTTTTTT.

This clonotype was picked up a small number of times. This chain uses TRBV7-2 with TRBJ2-1; 14 positions match TRBD2. Germline lookup yields CDR1 SGHTA and CDR2 FQGNSA. The CDR3 covers 17 residues. The junction had 10 bases not matched to a gene; V was cut back by 3 bases and J by 9 bases. The CDR3 DNA follows: TGTGCCAGCAGCTTGGGGACTAGCGGGAGTTATCCCCCTGAGCAGTTCTTC. Encoded protein: CASSLGTSGSYPPEQFF.

This clonotype was seen a few times. The chain recombines TRBV7-2 with TRBJ1-6, with unresolved D. CDR3 length: 13 residues. From germline, CDR1 is SGHTA and CDR2 FQGNSA. Trimming removed 0 bases from V and 7 bases from J, with 4 bases in between. The CDR3 spells CASSLAQNSPLHF. The CDR3 DNA reads as TGTGCCAGCAGCTTAGCCCAGAATTCACCCCTCCACTTT. The full variable domain, completed using reference TRBV7-2 and TRBJ1-6, is GAGVSQSPSNKVTEKGKDVELRCDPISGHTALYWYRQSLGQGLEFLIYFQGNSAPDKSGLPSDRFSAERTGGSVSTLTIQRTQQEDSAVYLCASSLAQNSPLHFGNGTRLTVT.